This TCR beta chain was identified during a study of cytomegalovirus exposure and HLA in healthy donors. Data came from immunoSEQ multiplex PCR; TCRdb stores just in-frame clones and leaves some out. The sample consists of more than 140,000 clones, about 89% of them appearing once. With respect to this clone: What it recognizes is unknown.

Overall study results and limits: Later, an analysis found that TCR clusters from the first cohort tended to co-occur in the 120 validation repertoires. Specificity of three CMV-associated chains for CMV antigens was verified in vitro.

Separation from the roughly 700-subject first cohort characterized the roughly 120-subject validation cohort, to which the donors belonged. Sequencing was carried out using PBMCs. The TCR was taken from a woman under 30 in good health and CMV-seropositive.

The CDR3 here is CASSLSGQGVGTGELFF. The CDR3 coding sequence is TGTGCCAGCAGCTTATCCGGCCAGGGGGTGGGCACCGGGGAGCTGTTTTTT. J is TRBJ2-2 and V is TRBV5-4, with TRBD1 matching 7 bases. CDR3 size: 17 residues. V dropped 2 bases and J dropped 4; count of bases not matched to a gene: 11. CDR1 is SGHNT and CDR2 is YYREEE in the germline V gene (reference sequence). Full variable domain (remainder filled in from reference TRBV5-4 and TRBJ2-2): ETGVTQSPTHLIKTRGQQVTLRCSSQSGHNTVSWYQQALGQGPQFIFQYYREEENGRGNFPPRFSGLQFPNYSSELNVNALELDDSALYLCASSLSGQGVGTGELFFGEGSRLTVL.